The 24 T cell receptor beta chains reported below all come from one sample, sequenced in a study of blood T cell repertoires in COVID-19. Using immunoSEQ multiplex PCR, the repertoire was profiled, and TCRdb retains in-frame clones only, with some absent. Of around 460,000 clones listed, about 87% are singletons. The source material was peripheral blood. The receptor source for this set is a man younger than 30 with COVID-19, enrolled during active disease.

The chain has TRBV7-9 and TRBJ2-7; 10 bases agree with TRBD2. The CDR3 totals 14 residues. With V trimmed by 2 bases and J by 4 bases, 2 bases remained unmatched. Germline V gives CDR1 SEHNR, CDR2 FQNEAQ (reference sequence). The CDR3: CASSLKLAGYEQYF. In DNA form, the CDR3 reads TGTGCCAGCAGCTTAAAACTAGCGGGATACGAGCAGTACTTC.

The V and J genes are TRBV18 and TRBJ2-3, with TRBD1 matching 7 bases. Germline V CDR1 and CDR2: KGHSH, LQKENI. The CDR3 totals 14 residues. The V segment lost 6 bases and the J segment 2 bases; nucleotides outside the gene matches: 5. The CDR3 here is CASSPGQSTDTQYF. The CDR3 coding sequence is TGTGCCAGCTCCCCGGGACAGTCCACAGATACGCAGTATTTT.

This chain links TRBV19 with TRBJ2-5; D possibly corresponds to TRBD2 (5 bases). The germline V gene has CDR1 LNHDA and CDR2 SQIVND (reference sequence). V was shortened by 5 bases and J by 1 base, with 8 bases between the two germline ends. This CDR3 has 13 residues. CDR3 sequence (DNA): TGTGCCAGTAGTCCACTAGTCCAAGAGACCCAGTACTTC. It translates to CASSPLVQETQYF.

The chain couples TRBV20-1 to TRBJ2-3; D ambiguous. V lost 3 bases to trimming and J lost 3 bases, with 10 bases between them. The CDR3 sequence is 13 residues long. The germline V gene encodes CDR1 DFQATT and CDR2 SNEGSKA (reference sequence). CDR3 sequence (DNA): TGCAGTGCTAGTCCACTAAGTACAGATACGCAGTATTTT. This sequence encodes CSASPLSTDTQYF.

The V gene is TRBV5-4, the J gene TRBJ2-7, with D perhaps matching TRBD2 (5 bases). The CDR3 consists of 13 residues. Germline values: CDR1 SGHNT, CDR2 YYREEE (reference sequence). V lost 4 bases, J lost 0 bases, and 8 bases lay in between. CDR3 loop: CASSDYSSYEQYF. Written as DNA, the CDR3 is TGTGCCAGCAGCGACTATAGCTCCTACGAGCAGTACTTC. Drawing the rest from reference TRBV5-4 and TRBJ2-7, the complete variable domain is ETGVTQSPTHLIKTRGQQVTLRCSSQSGHNTVSWYQQALGQGPQFIFQYYREEENGRGNFPPRFSGLQFPNYSSELNVNALELDDSALYLCASSDYSSYEQYFGPGTRLTVT.

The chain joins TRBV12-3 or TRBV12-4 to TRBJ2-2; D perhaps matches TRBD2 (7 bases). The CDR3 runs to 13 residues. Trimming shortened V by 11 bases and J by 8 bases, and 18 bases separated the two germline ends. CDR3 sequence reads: CAVSRGASGELFF. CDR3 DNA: TGTGCCGTCAGCCGGGGGGCCTCTGGGGAGCTGTTTTTT.

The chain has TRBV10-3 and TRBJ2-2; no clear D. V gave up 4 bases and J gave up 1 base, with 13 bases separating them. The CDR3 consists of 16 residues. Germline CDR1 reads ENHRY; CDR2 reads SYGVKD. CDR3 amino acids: CAISGAKNRNTGELFF. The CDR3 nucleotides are TGTGCCATCAGTGGGGCCAAAAACCGGAACACCGGGGAGCTGTTTTTT.

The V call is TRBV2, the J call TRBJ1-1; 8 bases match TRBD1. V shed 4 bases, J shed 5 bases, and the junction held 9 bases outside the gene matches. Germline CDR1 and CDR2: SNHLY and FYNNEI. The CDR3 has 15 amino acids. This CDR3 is CASSVGGQGGTEAFF. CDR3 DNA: TGTGCCAGCAGTGTGGGAGGACAGGGCGGGACTGAAGCTTTCTTT.

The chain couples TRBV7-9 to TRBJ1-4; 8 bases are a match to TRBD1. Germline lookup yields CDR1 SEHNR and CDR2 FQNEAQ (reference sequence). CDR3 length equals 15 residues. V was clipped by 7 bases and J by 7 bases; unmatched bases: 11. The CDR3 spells CASTLSGGSGEKLFF. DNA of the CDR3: TGTGCCAGCACCCTATCAGGGGGCTCTGGTGAAAAACTGTTTTTT.

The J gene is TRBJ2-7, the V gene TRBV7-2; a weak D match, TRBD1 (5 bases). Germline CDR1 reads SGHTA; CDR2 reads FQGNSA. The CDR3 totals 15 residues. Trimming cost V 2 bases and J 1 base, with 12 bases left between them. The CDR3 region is CASSLSWGYSYEQYF. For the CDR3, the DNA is TGTGCCAGCAGCTTAAGTTGGGGCTATTCCTACGAGCAGTACTTC.

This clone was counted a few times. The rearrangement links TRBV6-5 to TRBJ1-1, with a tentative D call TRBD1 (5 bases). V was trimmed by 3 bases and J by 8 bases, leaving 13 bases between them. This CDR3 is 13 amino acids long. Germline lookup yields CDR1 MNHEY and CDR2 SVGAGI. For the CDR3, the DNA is TGTGCCAGCAGTTATACACGACAGACGGAAGCTTTCTTT. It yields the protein CASSYTRQTEAFF.

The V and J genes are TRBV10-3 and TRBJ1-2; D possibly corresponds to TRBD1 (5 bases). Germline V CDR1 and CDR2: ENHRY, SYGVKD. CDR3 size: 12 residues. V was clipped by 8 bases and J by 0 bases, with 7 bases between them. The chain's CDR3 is CAIRDSNYGYTF. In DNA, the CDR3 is TGTGCCATCCGGGACTCTAACTATGGCTACACCTTC.

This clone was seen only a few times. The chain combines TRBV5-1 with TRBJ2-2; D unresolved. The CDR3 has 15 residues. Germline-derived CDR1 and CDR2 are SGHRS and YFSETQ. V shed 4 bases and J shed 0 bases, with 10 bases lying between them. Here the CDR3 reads CASSLVMSNTGELFF. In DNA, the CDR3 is TGCGCCAGCAGCCTGGTCATGTCGAACACCGGGGAGCTGTTTTTT.

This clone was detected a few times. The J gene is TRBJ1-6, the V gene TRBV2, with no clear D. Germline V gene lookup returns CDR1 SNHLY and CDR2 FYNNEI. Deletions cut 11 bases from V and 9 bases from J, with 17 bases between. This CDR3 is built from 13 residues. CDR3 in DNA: TGTGCCGTTAAAGACACTGAAGCTTCACCCCTCCACTTT. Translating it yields CAVKDTEASPLHF.

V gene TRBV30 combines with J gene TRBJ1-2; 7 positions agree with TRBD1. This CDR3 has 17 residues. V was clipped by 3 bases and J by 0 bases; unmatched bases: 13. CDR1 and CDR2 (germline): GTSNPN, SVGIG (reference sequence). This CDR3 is CAWRGWDRGGSNYGYTF. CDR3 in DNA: TGTGCCTGGAGGGGGTGGGACAGAGGCGGCTCTAACTATGGCTACACCTTC. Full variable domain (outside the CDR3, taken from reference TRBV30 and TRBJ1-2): SQTIHQWPATLVQPVGSPLSLECTVEGTSNPNLYWYRQAAGRGLQLLFYSVGIGQISSEVPQNLSASRPQDRQFILSSKKLLLSDSGFYLCAWRGWDRGGSNYGYTFGSGTRLTVV.

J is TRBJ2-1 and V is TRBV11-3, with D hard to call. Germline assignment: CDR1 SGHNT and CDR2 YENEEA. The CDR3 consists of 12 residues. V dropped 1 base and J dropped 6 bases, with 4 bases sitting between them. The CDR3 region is CASSLGPNEQFF. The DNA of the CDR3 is TGTGCCAGCAGCTTAGGGCCCAATGAGCAGTTCTTC. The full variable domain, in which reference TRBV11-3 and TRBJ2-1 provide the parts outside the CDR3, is EAGVVQSPRYKIIEKKQPVAFWCNPISGHNTLYWYLQNLGQGPELLIRYENEEAVDDSQLPKDRFSAERLKGVDSTLKIQPAELGDSAVYLCASSLGPNEQFFGPGTRLTVL.

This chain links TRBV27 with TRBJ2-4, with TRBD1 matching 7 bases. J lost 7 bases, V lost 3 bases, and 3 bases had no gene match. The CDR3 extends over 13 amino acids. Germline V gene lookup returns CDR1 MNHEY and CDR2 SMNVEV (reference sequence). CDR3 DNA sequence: TGTGCCAGCAGTTTGACACAGGGGAACATTCAGTACTTC. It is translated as CASSLTQGNIQYF.

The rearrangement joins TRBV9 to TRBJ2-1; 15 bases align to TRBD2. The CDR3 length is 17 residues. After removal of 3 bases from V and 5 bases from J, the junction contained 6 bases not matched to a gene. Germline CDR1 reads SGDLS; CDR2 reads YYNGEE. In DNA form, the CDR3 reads TGTGCCAGCAGCGCCGGGACTAGCGGGGGGAATAACAATGAGCAGTTCTTC. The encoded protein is CASSAGTSGGNNNEQFF.

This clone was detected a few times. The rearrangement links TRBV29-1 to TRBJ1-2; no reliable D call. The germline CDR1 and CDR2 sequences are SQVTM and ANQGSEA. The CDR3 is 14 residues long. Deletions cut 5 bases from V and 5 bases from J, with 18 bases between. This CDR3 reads CSVFRGGGVYGYTF. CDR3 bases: TGCAGCGTTTTCCGAGGCGGAGGAGTATATGGCTACACCTTC.

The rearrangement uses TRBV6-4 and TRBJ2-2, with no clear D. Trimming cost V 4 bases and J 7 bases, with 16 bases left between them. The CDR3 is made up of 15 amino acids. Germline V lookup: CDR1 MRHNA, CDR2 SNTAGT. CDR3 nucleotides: TGTGCCAGCAGTGCCACCACATACCCTAGCGGGGAGCTGTTTTTT. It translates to CASSATTYPSGELFF.

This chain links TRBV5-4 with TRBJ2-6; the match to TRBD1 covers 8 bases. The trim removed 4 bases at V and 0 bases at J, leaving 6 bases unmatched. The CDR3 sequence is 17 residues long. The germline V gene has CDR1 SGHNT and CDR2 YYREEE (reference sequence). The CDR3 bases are TGTGCCAGCAGCCCGACAGGGGTGAACTCTGGGGCCAACGTCCTGACTTTC. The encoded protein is CASSPTGVNSGANVLTF.

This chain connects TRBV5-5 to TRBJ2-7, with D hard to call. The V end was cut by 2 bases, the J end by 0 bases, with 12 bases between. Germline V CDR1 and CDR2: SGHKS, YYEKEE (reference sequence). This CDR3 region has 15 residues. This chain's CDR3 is CASSFSSGSSYEQYF. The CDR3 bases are TGTGCCAGCAGCTTCAGTTCGGGTAGCTCCTACGAGCAGTACTTC.

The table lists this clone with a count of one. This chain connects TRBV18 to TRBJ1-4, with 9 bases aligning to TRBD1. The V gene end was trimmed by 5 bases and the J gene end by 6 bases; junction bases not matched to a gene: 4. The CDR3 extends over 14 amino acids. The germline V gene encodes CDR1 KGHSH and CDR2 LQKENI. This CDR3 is CASSFRDRDEKLFF. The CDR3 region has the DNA TGTGCCAGCTCATTCCGGGACAGGGATGAAAAACTGTTTTTT.

The CDR3 here is CASSMTGNEQFF. The CDR3 coding sequence is TGTGCCAGCAGCATGACGGGAAATGAGCAGTTCTTC. V and J are TRBV5-4 and TRBJ2-1; D perhaps matches TRBD2 (5 bases). V shed 4 bases and J shed 7 bases, with 9 bases lying between them. CDR3 length: 12 amino acids. Germline lookup yields CDR1 SGHNT and CDR2 YYREEE (reference sequence).